These 8 T cell receptor beta chains were sequenced from one sample in a study of T cell clonotyping in hematopoietic cell transplantation. Assay: immunoSEQ multiplex PCR; the TCRdb copy retains only in-frame clones and omits some. The table lists roughly 11,000 clones, 85% to 90% of them singletons, with 3% to 4.5% in the top ten. Sequenced material: peripheral blood mononuclear cells. Receptors were obtained from a human donor who either received an allogeneic hematopoietic cell transplant for a myeloid malignancy or was a related donor (not recorded which). Some clones in this sample may be carry-over from other donors' samples.

V is TRBV6-5 and J is TRBJ2-1, with 14 bases lining up with TRBD2. Germline CDR1 MNHEY, CDR2 SVGAGI. J lost 12 bases, V lost 2 bases, and 6 bases had no gene match. The CDR3 totals 15 residues. CDR3 nucleotide sequence: TGTGCCAGCAGTTACCGACTAGCGGGGGGGCAAGGGCAGTTCTTC. Protein: CASSYRLAGGQGQFF.

The V call is TRBV13, the J call TRBJ2-6; D remains unclear. The CDR3 covers 18 residues. CDR1 is PRHDT, CDR2 FYEKMQ, per germline (reference sequence). Between the trimmed V and J ends, which lost 4 bases and 1 base, there was a span of 17 bases. CDR3: CASSSMDGSSSGANVLTF. CDR3 sequence (DNA): TGTGCCAGCAGCTCGATGGACGGGTCCTCTTCTGGGGCCAACGTCCTGACTTTC. Full variable domain (outside the CDR3, taken from reference TRBV13 and TRBJ2-6): AAGVIQSPRHLIKEKRETATLKCYPIPRHDTVYWYQQGPGQDPQFLISFYEKMQSDKGSIPDRFSAQQFSDYHSELNMSSLELGDSALYFCASSSMDGSSSGANVLTFGAGSRLTVL.

The rearrangement uses TRBV6-1 and TRBJ1-5; no definite D call. Per germline, CDR1 MNHNS and CDR2 SASEGT. The length of the CDR3 is 12 residues. The germline V and J ends were trimmed by 7 bases and 3 bases, with 7 bases remaining between them. The DNA for the CDR3 is TGTGCCAGCACCCAGTCCAATCAGCCCCAGCATTTT. The encoded protein is CASTQSNQPQHF.

This sequence joins TRBV5-4 and TRBJ2-5; D call uncertain. CDR1 is SGHNT, CDR2 YYREEE, per germline (reference sequence). There are 12 residues in the CDR3. V lost 1 base and J 3 bases, leaving 4 bases between the germline ends. This CDR3 reads CASSLPKETQYF. For the CDR3, the DNA is TGTGCCAGCAGCTTGCCGAAAGAGACCCAGTACTTC.

V gene TRBV10-3 combines with J gene TRBJ1-5; 7 nucleotides agree with TRBD1. The CDR3 is 16 amino acids. Germline lookup yields CDR1 ENHRY and CDR2 SYGVKD. Trimming at V came to 3 bases and at J to 4 bases, leaving 9 bases not matched to a gene. CDR3 loop: CAISEGGQIGNQPQHF. DNA of the CDR3: TGTGCCATCAGTGAAGGGGGACAGATTGGGAATCAGCCCCAGCATTTT.

The CDR3 protein is CASSPLAGGPDTQYF. CDR3 DNA: TGTGCCAGCAGCCCGCTAGCGGGGGGCCCAGATACGCAGTATTTT. J is TRBJ2-3 and V is TRBV7-6; TRBD2 matches 11 bases. This CDR3 has 15 residues. From germline, CDR1 is SGHVS and CDR2 FNYEAQ. V was pared by 5 bases and J by 4 bases, with 5 bases of the junction left unmatched.

The rearrangement joins TRBV23-1 to TRBJ1-3; no clear D. TRBV23-1 has ORF status, its function being uncertain. The V and J ends lost 2 bases and 1 base respectively, with 6 bases between them. The CDR3 covers 14 residues. CDR3 in amino acids: CASSQPASGNTIYF. In DNA form, the CDR3 reads TGCGCCAGCAGTCAACCCGCTTCTGGAAACACCATATATTTT.

J is TRBJ1-5 and V is TRBV6-5; D gene ambiguous. V shed 2 bases and J shed 10 bases, with 15 bases lying between them. The germline CDR1 and CDR2 sequences are MNHEY and SVGAGI. The CDR3 has 14 residues. DNA of the CDR3: TGTGCCAGCAGTTACATCGGAGCGGAACACCCCCAGCATTTT. It specifies CASSYIGAEHPQHF.